Described below is a single T cell receptor beta chain sequence and its context. Its antigen is not known. The data derive from a study of post-analysis software for immune sequencing data. Study context: Disease courses included relapsing-remitting, secondary progressive and progressive-relapsing multiple sclerosis. Study conclusions and caveats: Roughly 5 TRBV segments, TRBV5-6, TRBV5-1 and TRBV20-1 among them, were found more frequent in patients than controls. There was significantly lower normalized Chao1 diversity in multiple sclerosis patients than in controls. The authors found that F measure strongly co-clustered same-batch samples.

Incorporated into the TCR beta cDNA libraries were unique molecular identifiers, which served to reduce PCR and sequencing biases. A population of roughly 0.85 to 10 million T cells gave rise to approximately 500,000 cDNA molecules. MiXCR was run by TCRdb on the PCR reads, yielding one entry per CDR3 protein. The table has about 540,000 distinct CDR3 sequences, around 34% seen once. CDR3 length equals 14 residues. Per germline, CDR1 SNHLY and CDR2 FYNNEI. J is TRBJ2-5 and V is TRBV2, with D possibly TRBD1 on 7 matching bases. The J call is in doubt because the DNA end fits TRBJ2-7 better. This clonotype was sampled from a girl aged 2-17 years with multiple sclerosis. The sample consisted of blood. The CDR3 reads CASSQAGQLYEQYF. CDR3 bases: TGTGCCAGCTCCCAGGCGGGACAGCTCTACGAGCAGTACTTC.